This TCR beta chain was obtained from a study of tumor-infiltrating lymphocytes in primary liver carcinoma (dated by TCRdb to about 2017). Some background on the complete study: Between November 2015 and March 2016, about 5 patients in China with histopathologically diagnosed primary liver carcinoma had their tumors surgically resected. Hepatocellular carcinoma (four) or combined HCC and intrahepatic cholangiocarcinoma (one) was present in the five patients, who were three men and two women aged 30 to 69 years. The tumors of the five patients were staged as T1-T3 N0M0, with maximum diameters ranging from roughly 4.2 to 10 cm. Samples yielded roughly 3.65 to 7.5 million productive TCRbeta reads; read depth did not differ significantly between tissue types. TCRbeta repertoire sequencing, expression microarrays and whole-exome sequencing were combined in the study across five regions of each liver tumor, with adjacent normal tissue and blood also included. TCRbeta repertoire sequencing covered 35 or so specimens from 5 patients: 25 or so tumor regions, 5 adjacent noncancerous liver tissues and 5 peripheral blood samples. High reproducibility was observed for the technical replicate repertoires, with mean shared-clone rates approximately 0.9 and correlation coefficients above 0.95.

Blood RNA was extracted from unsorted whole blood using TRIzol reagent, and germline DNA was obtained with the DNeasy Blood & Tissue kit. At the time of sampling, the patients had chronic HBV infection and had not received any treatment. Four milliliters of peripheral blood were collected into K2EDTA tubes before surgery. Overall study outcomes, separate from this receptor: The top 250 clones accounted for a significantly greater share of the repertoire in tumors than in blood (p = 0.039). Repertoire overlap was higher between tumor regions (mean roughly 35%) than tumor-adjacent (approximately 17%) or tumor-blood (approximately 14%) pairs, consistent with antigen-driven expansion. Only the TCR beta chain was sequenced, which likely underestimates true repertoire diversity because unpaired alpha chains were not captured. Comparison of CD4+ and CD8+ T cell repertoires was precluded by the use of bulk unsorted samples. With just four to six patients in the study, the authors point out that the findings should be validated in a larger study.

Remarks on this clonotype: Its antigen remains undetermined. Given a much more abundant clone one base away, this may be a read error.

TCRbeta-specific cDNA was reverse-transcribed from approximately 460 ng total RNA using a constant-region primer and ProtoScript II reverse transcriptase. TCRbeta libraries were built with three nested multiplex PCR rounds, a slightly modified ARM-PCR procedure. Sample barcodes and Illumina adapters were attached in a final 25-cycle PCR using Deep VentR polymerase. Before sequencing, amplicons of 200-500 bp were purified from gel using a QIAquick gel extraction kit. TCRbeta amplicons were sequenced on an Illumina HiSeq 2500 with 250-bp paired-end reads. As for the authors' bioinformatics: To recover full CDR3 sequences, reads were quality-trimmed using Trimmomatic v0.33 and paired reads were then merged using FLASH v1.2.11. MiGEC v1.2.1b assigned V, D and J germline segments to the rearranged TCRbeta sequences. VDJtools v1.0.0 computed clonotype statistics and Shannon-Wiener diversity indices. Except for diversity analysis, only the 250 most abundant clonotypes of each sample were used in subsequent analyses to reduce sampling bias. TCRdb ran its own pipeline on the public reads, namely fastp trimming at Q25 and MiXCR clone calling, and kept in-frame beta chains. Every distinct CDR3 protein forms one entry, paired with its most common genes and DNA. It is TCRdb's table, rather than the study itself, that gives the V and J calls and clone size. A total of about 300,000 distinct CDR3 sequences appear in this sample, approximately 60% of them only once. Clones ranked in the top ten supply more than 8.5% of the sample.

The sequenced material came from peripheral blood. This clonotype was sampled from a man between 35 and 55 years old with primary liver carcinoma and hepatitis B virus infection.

For the CDR3, the sequence is CASRDRTGHSYERYF. At the DNA level, the sequence is TGTGCCAGCAGAGATAGGACAGGGCACTCCTACGAGCGGTACTTC. Rearrangement joined TRBV6-5 to TRBJ2-7, with 8 junctional bases fitting TRBD1. CDR1 MNHEY and CDR2 SVGAGI are derived from the germline V gene. The CDR3 sequence holds 15 residues, the cysteine and phenylalanine included. The sequence is cut down to CDR3 DNA, 45 bases in frame from base 1.